The 9 T cell receptor beta chains listed next were all sequenced from one sample in a study of long-term antiretroviral therapy in people with HIV. Sequencing used immunoSEQ v3.0 at survey level. The assay was immunoSEQ multiplex PCR, and TCRdb's table has in-frame clones only and misses some. The sample lists 10,000 to 15,000 clones, almost 80% occurring once. The specimen comprised unsorted PBMCs, sampled 0.8 years before starting antiretroviral therapy. The source of these receptors is a woman aged 35 to 49 with HIV.

This clone has a single count. The J gene is TRBJ1-2, the V gene TRBV5-1; no reliable D call. V was shortened by 0 bases and J by 3 bases, with 9 bases between the two germline ends. This CDR3 region has 14 residues. CDR1 is SGHRS and CDR2 is YFSETQ in the germline V gene. CDR3 sequence: CASSLANDYYGYTF. DNA for the CDR3: TGCGCCAGCAGCTTGGCCAATGATTACTATGGCTACACCTTC.

The chain uses TRBV21-1 and TRBJ1-2; no DNA check was done on the table's D call, TRBD1. TRBV21-1 is a recognized pseudogene. This CDR3 comprises 13 residues. The chain's CDR3 is CASSKAVDKGYTF. For the CDR3, the DNA is TGTGCCAGCAGCAAAGCGGTGGACAAGGGCTACACCTTC.

The genes are TRBV6-5 and TRBJ2-7; D may correspond to TRBD1 or TRBD2 (6 bases each). The length of the CDR3 is 13 residues. With 5 bases removed from V and 6 bases from J, the gap between germline ends came to 14 bases. Germline CDR1 and CDR2: MNHEY and SVGAGI. The chain's CDR3 is CASSQRGEGEQYF. The CDR3 nucleotides read TGTGCCAGCAGTCAGAGGGGGGAAGGCGAGCAGTACTTC.

A remark on this clone: A junction boundary mismatches the germline segment, possibly from a read error. The chain carries TRBV27 and TRBJ2-7; 8 nucleotides line up with TRBD2. Germline V gives CDR1 MNHEY, CDR2 SMNVEV (reference sequence). This CDR3 region has 14 residues. The CDR3 here is CASSRSGSSHEQYF. The CDR3, as DNA: TGTGCCAGCAGTAGGAGCGGGAGCTCCCACGAGCAGTACTTC.

J is TRBJ2-7 and V is TRBV7-9, with D perhaps being TRBD1 or TRBD2 (6 bases each). V was cut by 6 bases and J by 0 bases, with 9 bases left in between. The CDR3 runs to 13 residues. Germline CDR1 reads SEHNR; CDR2 reads FQNEAQ (reference sequence). The CDR3 here is CASREGHSYEQYF. CDR3 nucleotide sequence: TGTGCCAGCAGGGAGGGACACTCCTACGAGCAGTACTTC.

This CDR3 is CASSQDYRGAYEQYF. CDR3 bases: TGCGCCAGCAGCCAGGACTACAGGGGGGCTTACGAGCAGTACTTC. The chain uses TRBV4-3 and TRBJ2-7; 8 positions agree with TRBD1. Germline CDR1 is LGHNA and CDR2 is YSLEER. The CDR3 has 15 amino acids. With 3 bases clipped from V and 4 bases from J, the junction kept 8 bases outside the gene matches.

This chain joins TRBV7-9 and TRBJ2-3; 7 nucleotides agree with TRBD2. Unmatched junction bases numbered 3, after V lost 3 bases and J lost 0 bases. The germline V gene encodes CDR1 SEHNR and CDR2 FQNEAQ (reference sequence). The CDR3 consists of 15 residues. The DNA for the CDR3 is TGTGCCAGCAGCTTTAGCGGGCCTAGCACAGATACGCAGTATTTT. It translates to CASSFSGPSTDTQYF.

The chain joins TRBV6-1 to TRBJ2-6, with D possibly being TRBD2 (7 bases). From germline, CDR1 is MNHNS and CDR2 SASEGT. V was trimmed by 4 bases and J by 3 bases, leaving 16 bases between them. This CDR3 has 17 residues. The CDR3 DNA follows: TGTGCCAGCAGTGGCCGGGGGGCGGGATTTGGGGCCAACGTCCTGACTTTC. Its translation is CASSGRGAGFGANVLTF.

This clone appeared a single time. The genes are TRBV10-3 and TRBJ2-5; the D call may be TRBD1 or TRBD2 (5 bases each). With 6 bases removed from V and 3 bases from J, the gap between germline ends came to 11 bases. The germline CDR1 and CDR2 sequences are ENHRY and SYGVKD. The length of the CDR3 is 13 residues. CDR3 sequence (DNA): TGTGCCATCAGCGGGACCGGAAAAGAGACCCAGTACTTC. Translating gives CAISGTGKETQYF.